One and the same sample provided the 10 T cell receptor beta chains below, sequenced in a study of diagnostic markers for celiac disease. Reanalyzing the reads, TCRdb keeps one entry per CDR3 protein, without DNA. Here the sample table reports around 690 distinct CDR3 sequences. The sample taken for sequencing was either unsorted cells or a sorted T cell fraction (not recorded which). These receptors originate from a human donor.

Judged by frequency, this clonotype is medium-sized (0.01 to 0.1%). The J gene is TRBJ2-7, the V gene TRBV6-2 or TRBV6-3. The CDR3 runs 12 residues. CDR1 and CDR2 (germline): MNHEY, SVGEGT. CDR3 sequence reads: CASSDSSYEQYF.

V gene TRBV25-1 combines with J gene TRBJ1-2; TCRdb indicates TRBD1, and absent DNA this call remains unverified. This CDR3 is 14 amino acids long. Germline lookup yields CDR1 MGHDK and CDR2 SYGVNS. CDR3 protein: CASSWGGGIYGYTF.

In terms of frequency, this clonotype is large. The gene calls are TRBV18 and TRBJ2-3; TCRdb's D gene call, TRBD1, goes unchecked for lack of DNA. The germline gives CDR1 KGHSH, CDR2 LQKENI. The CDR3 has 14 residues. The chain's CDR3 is CASSPGQGTDTQYF. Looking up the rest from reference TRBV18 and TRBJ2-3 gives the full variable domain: NAGVMQNPRHLVRRRGQEARLRCSPMKGHSHVYWYRQLPEEGLKFMVYLQKENIIDESGMPKERFSAEFPKEGPSILRIQQVVRGDSAAYFCASSPGQGTDTQYFGPGTRLTVL.

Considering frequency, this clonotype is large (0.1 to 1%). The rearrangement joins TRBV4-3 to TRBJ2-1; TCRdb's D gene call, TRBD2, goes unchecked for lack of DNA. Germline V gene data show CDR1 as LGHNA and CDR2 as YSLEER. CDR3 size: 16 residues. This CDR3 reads CASSQDRDYSYNEQFF.

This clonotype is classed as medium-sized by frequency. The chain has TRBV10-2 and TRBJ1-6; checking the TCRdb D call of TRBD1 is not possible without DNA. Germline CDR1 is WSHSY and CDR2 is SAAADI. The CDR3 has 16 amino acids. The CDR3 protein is CASSKGGDRFGSPLHF.

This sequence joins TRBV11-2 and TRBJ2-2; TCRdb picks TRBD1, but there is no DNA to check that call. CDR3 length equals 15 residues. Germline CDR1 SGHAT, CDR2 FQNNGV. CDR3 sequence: CASSLWDRDIGELFF.

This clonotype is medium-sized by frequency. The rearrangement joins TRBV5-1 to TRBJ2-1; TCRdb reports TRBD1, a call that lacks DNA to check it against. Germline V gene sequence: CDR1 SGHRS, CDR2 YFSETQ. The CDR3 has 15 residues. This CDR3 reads CASSLGQGAYNEQFF.

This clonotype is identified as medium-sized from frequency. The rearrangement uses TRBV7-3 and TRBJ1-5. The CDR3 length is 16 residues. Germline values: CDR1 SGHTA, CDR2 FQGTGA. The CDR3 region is CASRLPAGRWDQPQHF.

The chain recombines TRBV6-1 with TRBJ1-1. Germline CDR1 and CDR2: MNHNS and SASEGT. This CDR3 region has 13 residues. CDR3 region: CASRDRKNTEAFF.

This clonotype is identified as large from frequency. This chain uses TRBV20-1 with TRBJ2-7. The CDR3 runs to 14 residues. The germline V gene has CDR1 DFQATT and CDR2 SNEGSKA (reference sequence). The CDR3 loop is CSAREMGKVNEQYF.